Listed here are 18 T cell receptor beta chains from one sample, sequenced in a study of T cell responses to AZD1222 COVID-19 vaccine. This table comes from immunoSEQ multiplex PCR, and its TCRdb copy is limited to in-frame clones, with some not included. Seen here are 95,000 to 100,000 clones, roughly 87% observed once, and the top ten hold roughly 1.7%. Sequences were derived from peripheral blood, sampled on day 0 of AZD1222 vaccination. The receptors originated from an adult in good health.

This chain links TRBV19 with TRBJ1-3; D perhaps matches TRBD1 (5 bases). There are 14 residues in the CDR3. The germline V and J ends were trimmed by 7 bases and 3 bases, with 13 bases remaining between them. CDR1 and CDR2 from the germline V gene are LNHDA and SQIVND (reference sequence). CDR3 DNA sequence: TGTGCCAGTACTACGGGACTTTTTGGAAACACCATATATTTT. Its translation: CASTTGLFGNTIYF.

The chain couples TRBV6-5 to TRBJ1-5; D is perhaps TRBD1 (5 bases). This CDR3 region has 14 residues. Trimming stripped 4 bases from V and 5 bases from J, with 12 bases between. The V gene's germline CDR1 is MNHEY and CDR2 SVGAGI. In nucleotides, the CDR3 is TGTGCCAGCAGTTCCCAGGGTTTGGATCAGCCCCAGCATTTT. Translation: CASSSQGLDQPQHF.

The chain couples TRBV6-6 to TRBJ2-2; possibly TRBD1 for D (5 bases). The CDR3 consists of 14 residues. V was pared by 2 bases and J by 7 bases, with 11 bases between. Per germline, CDR1 MNHNY and CDR2 SVGAGI (reference sequence). The CDR3: CASSYQGEDGELFF. The CDR3 DNA reads TGTGCCAGCAGTTACCAGGGTGAAGACGGGGAGCTGTTTTTT.

Notes on this clone: Different DNA sequences within this sample yield the same CDR3. This rearrangement joins TRBV19 to TRBJ1-5; D gene uncertain. Germline lookup yields CDR1 LNHDA and CDR2 SQIVND (reference sequence). This CDR3 has 13 residues. V dropped 0 bases and J dropped 4 bases, with 4 bases sitting between them. The CDR3 loop reads CASSIDPNQPQHF. CDR3 DNA: TGTGCCAGTAGTATAGATCCAAATCAGCCCCAGCATTTT.

The CDR3 DNA reads TGTGCTAGTGGTTTGGAAGTGGGGACAGGGTCGACCGAGCAGTACTTC. Amino acids: CASGLEVGTGSTEQYF. V usage is TRBV12-5 and J usage is TRBJ2-7; 9 bases are a match to TRBD1. Germline values: CDR1 LGHNT, CDR2 FRNRAP. The CDR3 runs to 16 residues. Unmatched junction bases numbered 10, after V lost 1 base and J lost 6 bases.

V usage is TRBV6-5 and J usage is TRBJ2-5, with 7 bases fitting TRBD2. Trimming removed 6 bases from V and 4 bases from J; junction bases left unmatched: 11. The CDR3 runs to 15 residues. Germline V gene data show CDR1 as MNHEY and CDR2 as SVGAGI. The CDR3 loop reads CASRKGSGPTETQYF. CDR3 nucleotides: TGTGCCAGCAGGAAAGGTAGCGGGCCGACAGAGACCCAGTACTTC.

Comments on this clone: Other DNA sequences in this sample translate to the same CDR3. The rearrangement links TRBV28 to TRBJ1-5; 8 bases agree with TRBD1. The CDR3 loop spans 14 amino acids. The V and J ends lost 5 bases and 5 bases, in that order; junction bases with no gene match: 5. Germline CDR1 reads MDHEN; CDR2 reads SYDVKM. CDR3 amino acids: CASSPGQGHQPQHF. Written as DNA, the CDR3 is TGTGCCAGCAGTCCCGGACAGGGACATCAGCCCCAGCATTTT.

V gene TRBV30 combines with J gene TRBJ1-2, with 9 nucleotides matching TRBD1. There are 16 residues in the CDR3. Losses at the gene ends were 3 bases for V and 8 bases for J; bases not matched to a gene: 16. The germline CDR1 and CDR2 sequences are GTSNPN and SVGIG (reference sequence). As DNA, the CDR3 is TGTGCCTGGAGGTTCAGGGGTACAGGGGGCGCGAGCGGCTACACCTTC. Its translation is CAWRFRGTGGASGYTF.

A single count supports this clone. The chain uses TRBV4-1 and TRBJ2-6; D is tentatively TRBD1 or TRBD2 (5 bases each). V was trimmed by 4 bases and J by 0 bases, leaving 19 bases between them. The CDR3 spans 19 residues. Germline V gives CDR1 MGHRA, CDR2 YSYEKL. CDR3 DNA: TGCGCCAGCAGCCGCGAAGGGGTGGCAGGGAGCTCTGGGGCCAACGTCCTGACTTTC. This translates into CASSREGVAGSSGANVLTF.

This clone came up a few times. The chain carries TRBV9 and TRBJ2-7, with TRBD1 identical over 7 bases. The J segment lost 7 bases and the V segment lost 4 bases, leaving 11 bases of the junction unmatched. The CDR3 covers 14 residues. The germline CDR1 and CDR2 sequences are SGDLS and YYNGEE. CDR3 amino acids: CASSLRDSFSEQYF. The CDR3 DNA reads TGTGCCAGCAGCCTCCGGGACAGCTTTTCGGAGCAGTACTTC.

The chain joins TRBV10-1 to TRBJ1-5; D gene ambiguous. V gave up 0 bases and J gave up 8 bases, with 5 bases separating them. The CDR3 runs 12 residues. Per the germline V gene, CDR1 is WNHNN and CDR2 is SYGVQD (reference sequence). CDR3 amino acids: CASSESREPQHF. The CDR3 region has the DNA TGCGCCAGCAGTGAGTCGCGAGAGCCCCAGCATTTT.

The J gene is TRBJ2-5, the V gene TRBV20-1; D uncertain. With 3 bases removed from V and 2 bases from J, the gap between germline ends came to 13 bases. CDR1 and CDR2 from the germline V gene are DFQATT and SNEGSKA (reference sequence). This CDR3 region has 14 residues. CDR3 bases: TGCAGTGCTAGTCGGTGGCAGCTACAAGAGACCCAGTACTTC. It translates to CSASRWQLQETQYF.

The gene calls are TRBV28 and TRBJ2-1, with D hard to call. The CDR3 runs 13 residues. Germline loops: CDR1 MDHEN, CDR2 SYDVKM. V gave up 2 bases and J gave up 4 bases, with 6 bases separating them. CDR3 region: CASSLAGYNEQFF. The CDR3 DNA reads as TGTGCCAGCAGTTTAGCCGGGTACAATGAGCAGTTCTTC.

The genes are TRBV15 and TRBJ1-1; 7 nucleotides line up with TRBD1. CDR3 length equals 14 residues. V lost 1 base and J lost 1; bases outside the gene matches: 0. CDR1 is LNHNV and CDR2 is YYDKDF in the germline V gene (reference sequence). For the CDR3, the DNA is TGTGCCACCAGCAGAGGGGACAGGAACACTGAAGCTTTCTTT. Encoded protein: CATSRGDRNTEAFF.

The chain employs TRBV7-3 and TRBJ2-5; D gene unclear. The ends were cut back, 4 bases at V and 4 bases at J, with 10 bases in the middle. Germline-derived CDR1 and CDR2 are SGHTA and FQGTGA. The CDR3 is 13 amino acids. DNA for the CDR3: TGTGCCAGCAGCTCAACACAAGGAGAGACCCAGTACTTC. Translated: CASSSTQGETQYF.

A few counts support this clone. The chain uses TRBV5-1 and TRBJ2-1; 8 nucleotides align to TRBD1. The CDR3 contains 15 residues. The V gene's germline CDR1 is SGHRS and CDR2 YFSETQ. With V trimmed by 0 bases and J by 8 bases, 7 bases remained unmatched. As DNA, the CDR3 is TGCGCCAGCAGCTTGGAGGGACAGGAGGTGGATGAGCAGTTCTTC. Amino acid sequence: CASSLEGQEVDEQFF.

This sequence joins TRBV7-9 and TRBJ1-2; TRBD1 aligns across 7 bases. The CDR3 has 11 amino acids. V lost 6 bases to trimming and J lost 14 bases; unmatched junction nucleotides: 9. Looked up from germline, CDR1 is SEHNR and CDR2 is FQNEAQ (reference sequence). The CDR3 loop reads CASSSRTGCTF. DNA for the CDR3: TGTGCCAGCAGTTCTAGGACAGGCTGTACCTTC.

The V gene is TRBV19, the J gene TRBJ2-7; 7 bases line up with TRBD1. This CDR3 comprises 13 residues. The junction had 7 bases not matched to a gene; V was cut back by 6 bases and J by 5 bases. Germline CDR1 and CDR2: LNHDA and SQIVND (reference sequence). The CDR3 nucleotides are TGTGCCAGTAGGGAGACAGGGAACGACGAGCAGTACTTC. It yields the protein CASRETGNDEQYF.